Sequencing of this TCR beta chain was carried out in a study of response to subunit inactivated influenza vaccine. MiXCR, run by TCRdb on the RT-PCR reads, gives a single entry per CDR3 protein. The table records 500,000 to 600,000 distinct CDR3 sequences, approximately 10% of them present only once. This clonotype was detected a few times. The ends were cut back, 6 bases at V and 0 bases at J, with 11 bases in the middle. From germline, CDR1 is SQVTM and CDR2 ANQGSEA. The CDR3 runs 13 residues. This same sample was also taken into another study, of T cells expressing NK-cell markers. That source notes: Template switching by 5'RACE with UMIs generated the TCR beta cDNA. Cells sorted as CD3+CD56+NKG2C+, CD3+CD56+NKG2C- and CD3+CD56-NKG2C+ T cells supplied the TCR beta repertoires. The authors sequenced eight donors, of whom seven were HCMV-seropositive and one was seronegative.

This clonotype was obtained from a middle-aged man who received an inactivated influenza vaccine. The chain has TRBV29-1 and TRBJ1-1, with D unresolved. Sequenced material: PBMCs from blood, taken on the day of vaccination. The CDR3 bases are TGCAGCGTGGTGTCAACCTTGAACACTGAAGCTTTCTTT. It is translated as CSVVSTLNTEAFF.